The 9 T cell receptor beta chains in this list originate from one sample, sequenced in a study of cytomegalovirus exposure and HLA in healthy donors. With 60 Vbeta and 13 Jbeta primers, the PCR was carried out. TCRdb keeps only in-frame clones here, not all; method: immunoSEQ multiplex PCR. The table lists some 70,000 clones, more than 60% of them singletons. The sample taken for sequencing was PBMCs. These receptors all stem from a male donor in good health and CMV-seropositive.

As for this clone: Additional DNA sequences in this sample encode the identical CDR3. The genes are TRBV4-1 and TRBJ2-2; D not certain. The CDR3 totals 13 residues. Germline values: CDR1 MGHRA, CDR2 YSYEKL. Trimming pared 3 bases from V and 4 bases from J, leaving 6 bases between. CDR3 sequence reads: CASSHGGTGELFF. For the CDR3, the DNA is TGCGCCAGCAGCCACGGTGGCACCGGGGAGCTGTTTTTT.

This chain uses TRBV29-1 with TRBJ2-3, with 11 positions matching TRBD2. The CDR3 has 15 amino acids. Germline trimming cut 4 bases from V and 2 bases from J; bases unmatched to any gene: 5. Per germline, CDR1 SQVTM and CDR2 ANQGSEA. This CDR3 reads CSVARLAGNTDTQYF. In DNA form, the CDR3 reads TGCAGCGTTGCCCGACTAGCGGGGAACACAGATACGCAGTATTTT.

V usage is TRBV7-8 and J usage is TRBJ2-3; no firm D call. V dropped 4 bases and J dropped 2 bases, with 4 bases sitting between them. This CDR3 comprises 12 residues. The germline gives CDR1 SGHVS, CDR2 FQNEAQ. CDR3 sequence reads: CASSSYTDTQYF. CDR3 DNA sequence: TGTGCCAGCAGCTCCTACACAGATACGCAGTATTTT.

J is TRBJ1-4 and V is TRBV4-3; D perhaps matches TRBD1 (6 bases). V was shortened by 1 base and J by 8 bases, with 17 bases between the two germline ends. Germline CDR1 reads LGHNA; CDR2 reads YSLEER. The CDR3 runs 16 residues. The CDR3 here is CASSQVPGQLSEKLFF. In DNA form, the CDR3 reads TGCGCCAGCAGCCAAGTTCCGGGACAACTGTCGGAAAAACTGTTTTTT.

This rearrangement joins TRBV6-5 to TRBJ2-5; TRBD2 aligns across 9 bases. With V trimmed by 3 bases and J by 1 base, 3 bases remained unmatched. The CDR3 sequence is 15 residues long. The germline CDR1 and CDR2 sequences are MNHEY and SVGAGI. CDR3 DNA: TGTGCCAGCAGTTATCTAGCGGGGATCCAAGAGACCCAGTACTTC. It translates to CASSYLAGIQETQYF.

This chain joins TRBV2 and TRBJ1-5; D is unclear. This CDR3 contains 13 residues. CDR1 and CDR2 (germline): SNHLY, FYNNEI. V lost 5 bases, J lost 7 bases, and 12 bases lay in between. CDR3 nucleotides: TGTGCCAGCAGTTTCTGGGGAGGACAGCCCCAGCATTTT. This gives the protein CASSFWGGQPQHF.

V gene TRBV7-9 combines with J gene TRBJ2-7, with 11 bases matching TRBD2. Trimming at V came to 4 bases and at J to 2 bases, leaving 4 bases not matched to a gene. Germline V gives CDR1 SEHNR, CDR2 FQNEAQ (reference sequence). This CDR3 is built from 15 residues. CDR3 in amino acids: CASSSGTSGAYEQYF. Here the CDR3 DNA reads TGTGCCAGCAGCTCCGGGACTAGCGGAGCCTACGAGCAGTACTTC. Combining the CDR3 with reference TRBV7-9 and TRBJ2-7 gives the whole variable domain DTGVSQNPRHKITKRGQNVTFRCDPISEHNRLYWYRQTLGQGPEFLTYFQNEAQLEKSRLLSDRFSAERPKGSFSTLEIQRTEQGDSAMYLCASSSGTSGAYEQYFGPGTRLTVT.

This clone was detected only a few times. The chain uses TRBV29-1 and TRBJ2-7, with D perhaps TRBD1 (6 bases). Trimming left V 6 bases short and J 1 base short, with 10 bases between. There are 12 residues in the CDR3. Germline CDR1 and CDR2: SQVTM and ANQGSEA. CDR3 loop: CSVSGVSYEQYF. Here the CDR3 DNA reads TGCAGCGTCTCAGGGGTTTCCTACGAGCAGTACTTC.

For this clone: This sample also contains other DNA sequences that code for the same CDR3. The chain has TRBV9 and TRBJ1-5, with D unresolved. The ends were cut back, 0 bases at V and 6 bases at J, with 7 bases in the middle. This CDR3 has 13 residues. Germline-derived CDR1 and CDR2 are SGDLS and YYNGEE. The CDR3 loop reads CASSVDGSQPQHF. In DNA form, the CDR3 reads TGTGCCAGCAGCGTAGATGGGAGTCAGCCCCAGCATTTT. Filled out from reference TRBV9 and TRBJ1-5, the complete variable domain reads DSGVTQTPKHLITATGQRVTLRCSPRSGDLSVYWYQQSLDQGLQFLIQYYNGEERAKGNILERFSAQQFPDLHSELNLSSLELGDSALYFCASSVDGSQPQHFGDGTRLSIL.